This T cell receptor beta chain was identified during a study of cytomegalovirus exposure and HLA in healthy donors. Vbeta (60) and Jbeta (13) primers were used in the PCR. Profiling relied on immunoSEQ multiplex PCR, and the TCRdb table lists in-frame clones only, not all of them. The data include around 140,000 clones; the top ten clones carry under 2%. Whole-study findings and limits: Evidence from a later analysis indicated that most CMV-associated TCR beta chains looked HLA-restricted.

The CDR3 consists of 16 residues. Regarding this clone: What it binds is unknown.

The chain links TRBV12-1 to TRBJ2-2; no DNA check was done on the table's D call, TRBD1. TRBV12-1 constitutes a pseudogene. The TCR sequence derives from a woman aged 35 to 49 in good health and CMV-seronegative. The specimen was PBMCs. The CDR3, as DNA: TGTGCCAGCAGCCCTCGGACAGGGGGCTGCGGCGGGGAGCTGTTTTTT. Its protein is CASSPRTGGCGGELFF.